The next 23 T cell receptor beta chains were all read from a single sample in a study of T cell responses to AZD1222 COVID-19 vaccine. The repertoire was sequenced with immunoSEQ multiplex PCR; TCRdb's copy has only in-frame clones and lacks some. Seen here are approximately 99,000 clones, roughly 90% observed once, and the top ten hold 8% to 8.5%. Sequenced material: peripheral blood, taken 28 days after the second AZD1222 dose. Receptors were obtained from an adult who received the AZD1222 COVID-19 vaccine.

This clone has a single count. This chain connects TRBV30 to TRBJ2-1; D gene unclear. CDR3 length: 14 amino acids. The germline V and J ends were trimmed by 0 bases and 6 bases, with 12 bases remaining between them. Germline assignment: CDR1 GTSNPN and CDR2 SVGIG (reference sequence). The CDR3 loop reads CAWSVLRPTNEQFF. The CDR3 DNA reads TGTGCCTGGAGTGTCCTGCGGCCAACCAATGAGCAGTTCTTC.

The rearrangement joins TRBV18 to TRBJ2-7; 9 positions match TRBD2. The CDR3 has 14 amino acids. V shed 3 bases and J 0 bases; nucleotides not matched to a gene: 0. The V gene's germline CDR1 is KGHSH and CDR2 LQKENI. In DNA, the CDR3 is TGTGCCAGCTCACCGACTAGCGGCTCCTACGAGCAGTACTTC. Protein: CASSPTSGSYEQYF.

J is TRBJ1-6 and V is TRBV5-1, with D unresolved. This CDR3 region has 17 residues. Trimming took off 2 bases at V and 4 bases at J, with 16 bases between the two ends. Germline loops: CDR1 SGHRS, CDR2 YFSETQ. The CDR3 sequence is CASSFPAQEAYNSPLHF. In DNA form, the CDR3 reads TGCGCCAGCAGCTTCCCGGCCCAAGAGGCGTATAATTCACCCCTCCACTTT.

This chain joins TRBV15 and TRBJ1-3, with D possibly TRBD1 on 5 matching bases. This CDR3 is built from 17 residues. Germline values: CDR1 LNHNV, CDR2 YYDKDF (reference sequence). V was clipped by 5 bases and J by 0 bases, with 17 bases between them. The CDR3 DNA sequence: TGTGCCACCAGCGGATCGCGACGGGACCACTCTGGAAACACCATATATTTT. Protein product: CATSGSRRDHSGNTIYF. Complete variable domain (other parts from reference TRBV15 and TRBJ1-3): DAMVIQNPRYQVTQFGKPVTLSCSQTLNHNVMYWYQQKSSQAPKLLFHYYDKDFNNEADTPDNFQSRRPNTSFCFLDIRSPGLGDTAMYLCATSGSRRDHSGNTIYFGEGSWLTVV.

V usage is TRBV7-8 and J usage is TRBJ2-5, with D unresolved. V dropped 5 bases and J dropped 2 bases, with 12 bases sitting between them. The CDR3 has 14 residues. CDR1 SGHVS and CDR2 FQNEAQ come from the germline V gene. The CDR3, as DNA: TGTGCCAGCAGCCCCCCATGGGGTCAAGAGACCCAGTACTTC. It yields the protein CASSPPWGQETQYF.

The rearrangement uses TRBV29-1 and TRBJ2-5; TRBD2 might be the D (5 bases). V was shortened by 2 bases and J by 5 bases, with 18 bases between the two germline ends. There are 15 residues in the CDR3. Germline CDR1 SQVTM, CDR2 ANQGSEA. CDR3 amino acids: CSVEPQDHPGETQYF. The CDR3 DNA follows: TGCAGCGTTGAACCCCAGGACCATCCGGGGGAGACCCAGTACTTC.

The rearrangement uses TRBV19 and TRBJ1-5; 7 bases are a match to TRBD1. V lost 2 bases and J lost 0; bases outside the gene matches: 7. The germline gives CDR1 LNHDA, CDR2 SQIVND (reference sequence). The CDR3 contains 17 residues. In DNA, the CDR3 is TGTGCCAGTAGTATACTTCGGGGACAGCGTAGCAATCAGCCCCAGCATTTT. Translation: CASSILRGQRSNQPQHF.

The chain joins TRBV19 to TRBJ1-5, with TRBD1 matching 8 bases. The CDR3 covers 15 residues. The germline V gene has CDR1 LNHDA and CDR2 SQIVND (reference sequence). After removal of 5 bases from V and 7 bases from J, the junction contained 10 bases not matched to a gene. The CDR3 sequence is CASSPRQGSRQPQHF. The CDR3 DNA sequence: TGTGCCAGTAGTCCCCGACAGGGGTCCAGGCAGCCCCAGCATTTT.

The chain links TRBV24-1 to TRBJ2-3; 7 bases agree with TRBD2. The CDR3 covers 15 residues. J lost 3 bases, V lost 3 bases, and 5 bases had no gene match. The germline V gene has CDR1 KGHDR and CDR2 SFDVKD. CDR3 amino acids: CATSDPGGTTDTQYF. The CDR3 nucleotides read TGTGCCACCAGTGATCCCGGGGGGACGACAGATACGCAGTATTTT.

The CDR3 DNA is TGTGCCAGCAGTGATCGACAGGGTTACTCTGGGGCCAACGTCCTGACTTTC. Its protein is CASSDRQGYSGANVLTF. The rearrangement links TRBV2 to TRBJ2-6; 7 bases agree with TRBD1. The germline V gene encodes CDR1 SNHLY and CDR2 FYNNEI. The CDR3 runs to 17 residues. J gave up 0 bases and V 3 bases, and 5 bases lay outside the gene matches.

The chain joins TRBV13 to TRBJ1-5; possibly TRBD1 for D (5 bases). The ends were cut back, 4 bases at V and 0 bases at J, with 13 bases in the middle. This CDR3 comprises 16 residues. Germline V gene lookup returns CDR1 PRHDT and CDR2 FYEKMQ (reference sequence). CDR3 nucleotide sequence: TGTGCCAGCAGCTCGGGCAGGGCCCTTAGCAATCAGCCCCAGCATTTT. Residues: CASSSGRALSNQPQHF.

The J gene is TRBJ2-1, the V gene TRBV7-3; a possible D gene is TRBD2 (6 bases). This CDR3 spans 14 amino acids. V shed 8 bases and J shed 5 bases, with 16 bases lying between them. Per germline, CDR1 SGHTA and CDR2 FQGTGA. CDR3 nucleotides: TGTGCCAGCTTTGCCGGGACTCCTGACAATGAGCAGTTCTTC. Protein product: CASFAGTPDNEQFF.

This clone was recorded once. The chain has TRBV7-9 and TRBJ2-3; D uncertain. Trimming shortened V by 0 bases and J by 0 bases, and 4 bases separated the two germline ends. Germline CDR1 is SEHNR and CDR2 is FQNEAQ (reference sequence). The CDR3 length is 14 residues. CDR3 DNA: TGTGCCAGCAGCTTAGCTACTAGCACAGATACGCAGTATTTT. Its translation: CASSLATSTDTQYF.

The V gene is TRBV6-4, the J gene TRBJ1-2; a weak D match, TRBD1 (5 bases). Trimming stripped 2 bases from V and 8 bases from J, with 12 bases between. This CDR3 comprises 13 residues. In germline, CDR1 is MRHNA, CDR2 SNTAGT. The CDR3 region is CASSDMAGLGYTF. CDR3 bases: TGTGCCAGCAGTGACATGGCAGGGTTAGGCTACACCTTC.

This chain joins TRBV27 and TRBJ2-5; 11 bases are shared with TRBD2. V lost 5 bases and J lost 12; bases outside the gene matches: 14. The CDR3 runs to 15 residues. Germline V gene lookup returns CDR1 MNHEY and CDR2 SMNVEV (reference sequence). CDR3 coding DNA: TGTGCCAGCAGTCCCACTAGCGGGAGACGTGGGGGGGAGTACTTC. Its translation is CASSPTSGRRGGEYF.

V and J are TRBV7-9 and TRBJ1-1; 7 bases match TRBD1. Germline CDR1 and CDR2: SEHNR and FQNEAQ (reference sequence). V shed 3 bases, J shed 2 bases, and the junction held 3 bases outside the gene matches. This CDR3 is built from 14 residues. CDR3 loop: CASSFGQANTEAFF. The CDR3 DNA reads TGTGCCAGCAGCTTTGGACAGGCCAACACTGAAGCTTTCTTT.

The V call is TRBV19, the J call TRBJ1-3, with a possible D match to TRBD1 (6 bases). The CDR3 length is 14 residues. Germline V CDR1 and CDR2: LNHDA, SQIVND (reference sequence). Deletions cut 5 bases from V and 0 bases from J, with 8 bases between. The CDR3 DNA reads TGTGCCAGTAGTGCCAGGGGCTCTGGAAACACCATATATTTT. This codes for CASSARGSGNTIYF.

The chain uses TRBV4-1 and TRBJ1-3, with D perhaps TRBD1 (6 bases). Germline V gene lookup returns CDR1 MGHRA and CDR2 YSYEKL. V was cut by 3 bases and J by 0 bases, with 15 bases left in between. CDR3 length: 17 residues. CDR3 in DNA: TGCGCCAGCAGCCAGGGCAGGGGAAAGAGCTCTGGAAACACCATATATTTT. Translated: CASSQGRGKSSGNTIYF.

The chain links TRBV7-6 to TRBJ2-3; D is ambiguous. Germline CDR1 SGHVS, CDR2 FNYEAQ. The CDR3 spans 12 residues. V was cut by 5 bases and J by 2 bases, with 5 bases left in between. CDR3 bases: TGTGCCAGCAGCCTTTACACAGATACGCAGTATTTT. Its translation: CASSLYTDTQYF.

The J gene is TRBJ1-1, the V gene TRBV5-1; perhaps TRBD1 as D (5 bases). Germline CDR1 and CDR2: SGHRS and YFSETQ. This CDR3 is built from 13 residues. Trimming took 4 bases from V and 1 from J, leaving 8 bases between them. The CDR3 DNA reads TGCGCCAGCAGCAAGGACACGAACACTGAAGCTTTCTTT. Translation gives CASSKDTNTEAFF.

J is TRBJ2-7 and V is TRBV24-1; D unclear. The length of the CDR3 is 12 residues. V lost 0 bases and J lost 6, with 5 bases in between. CDR1 KGHDR and CDR2 SFDVKD come from the germline V gene. DNA of the CDR3: TGTGCCACCAGTGATTTGACCGGCGAGCAGTACTTC. It encodes CATSDLTGEQYF.

The V call is TRBV7-6, the J call TRBJ2-3; TRBD2 agrees at 9 bases. The junction had 6 bases not matched to a gene; V was cut back by 3 bases and J by 2 bases. The germline V gene has CDR1 SGHVS and CDR2 FNYEAQ. This CDR3 is built from 16 residues. The CDR3 region has the DNA TGTGCCAGCAGCTTGGTAGCGGGGGTTGCCACAGATACGCAGTATTTT. Its translation: CASSLVAGVATDTQYF.

The J gene is TRBJ2-7, the V gene TRBV7-8, with a possible D match to TRBD1 (5 bases). The CDR3 is 15 amino acids. V was shortened by 5 bases and J by 4 bases, with 18 bases between the two germline ends. Germline V gene data show CDR1 as SGHVS and CDR2 as FQNEAQ. CDR3 region: CASSGSWGRSYEQYF. In DNA form, the CDR3 reads TGTGCCAGCAGCGGAAGTTGGGGCAGGTCGTACGAGCAGTACTTC. The variable domain in full, with the rest retrieved from reference TRBV7-8 and TRBJ2-7, is GAGVSQSPRYKVAKRGQDVALRCDPISGHVSLFWYQQALGQGPEFLTYFQNEAQLDKSGLPSDRFFAERPEGSVSTLKIQRTQQEDSAVYLCASSGSWGRSYEQYFGPGTRLTVT.